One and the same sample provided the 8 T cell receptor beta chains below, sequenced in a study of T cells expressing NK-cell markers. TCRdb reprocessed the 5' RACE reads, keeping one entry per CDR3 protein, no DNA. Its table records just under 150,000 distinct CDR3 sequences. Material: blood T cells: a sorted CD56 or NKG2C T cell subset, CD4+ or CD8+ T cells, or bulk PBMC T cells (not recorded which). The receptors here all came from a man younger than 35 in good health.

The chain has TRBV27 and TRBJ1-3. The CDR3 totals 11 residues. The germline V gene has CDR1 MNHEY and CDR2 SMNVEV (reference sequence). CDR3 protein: CASSGGNTIYF.

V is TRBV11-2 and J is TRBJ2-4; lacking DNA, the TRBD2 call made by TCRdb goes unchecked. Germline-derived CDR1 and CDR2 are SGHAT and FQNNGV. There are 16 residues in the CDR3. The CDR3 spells CASHAGTSGPKNIQYF.

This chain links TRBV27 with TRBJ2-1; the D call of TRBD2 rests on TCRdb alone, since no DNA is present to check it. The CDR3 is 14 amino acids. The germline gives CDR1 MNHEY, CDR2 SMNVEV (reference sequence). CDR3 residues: CASSLRLAADEQFF.

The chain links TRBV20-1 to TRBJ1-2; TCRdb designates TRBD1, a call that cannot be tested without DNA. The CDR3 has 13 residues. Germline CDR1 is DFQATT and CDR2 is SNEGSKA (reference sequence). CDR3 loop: CSASPTGYVGYTF.

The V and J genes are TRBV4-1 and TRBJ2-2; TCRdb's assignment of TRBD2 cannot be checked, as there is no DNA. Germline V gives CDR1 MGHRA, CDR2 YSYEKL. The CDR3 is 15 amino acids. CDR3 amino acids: CASSQLAGVSGELFF.

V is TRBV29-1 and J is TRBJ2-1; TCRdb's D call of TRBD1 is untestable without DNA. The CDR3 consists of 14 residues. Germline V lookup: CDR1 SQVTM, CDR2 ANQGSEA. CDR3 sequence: CSVDRDRGYNEQFF.

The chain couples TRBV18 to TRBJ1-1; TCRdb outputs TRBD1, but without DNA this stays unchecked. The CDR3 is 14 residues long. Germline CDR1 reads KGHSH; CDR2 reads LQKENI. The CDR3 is CASSPAGSYTEAFF.

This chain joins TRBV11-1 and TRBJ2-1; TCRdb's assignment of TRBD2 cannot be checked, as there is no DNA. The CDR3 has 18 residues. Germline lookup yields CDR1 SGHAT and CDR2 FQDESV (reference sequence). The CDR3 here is CASSLGGPSGSSYNEQFF. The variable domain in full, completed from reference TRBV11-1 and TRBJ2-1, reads EAEVAQSPRYKITEKSQAVAFWCDPISGHATLYWYRQILGQGPELLVQFQDESVVDDSQLPKDRFSAERLKGVDSTLKIQPAELGDSAMYLCASSLGGPSGSSYNEQFFGPGTRLTVL.